The clone carrying this T cell receptor beta chain was observed many times. Original analysis: Using reference gene primer amplification, nucleated cell counts were estimated. The protocol was immunoSEQ multiplex PCR, while the TCRdb copy is restricted to in-frame clones and leaves out a portion. For V, J and clone size, that table is used; D and trimming come from the DNA. The sample records 240,000 or so clones, around 86% being singletons. This entry belongs to a study of blood T cell repertoires in COVID-19. Background on the study: Collection of acute and convalescent COVID-19 samples took place in the United States, Italy and Spain. Nucleic acid was either cDNA or gDNA, and it came from T cells, B-cell-depleted T cells, or PBMCs.

CDR3 length equals 15 residues. V gave up 4 bases and J gave up 7 bases; unmatched junction bases: 6. CDR1 and CDR2 (germline): SGHRS, YFSETQ. This chain connects TRBV5-1 to TRBJ2-2, with 11 bases matching TRBD1. This receptor was identified in a man older than 75 with acute or convalescent COVID-19. Sequenced material: peripheral blood. This CDR3 reads CASSAGTGGIGELFF. CDR3 DNA sequence: TGCGCCAGCAGCGCTGGGACAGGGGGGATCGGGGAGCTGTTTTTT.